This T cell receptor beta chain was sequenced during a study of blood T cell repertoires in COVID-19. Original handling: Reference gene primer amplification in the assay estimated nucleated cell counts. Produced via immunoSEQ multiplex PCR; TCRdb's table is partial and in-frame only. D and trimming were read from the DNA, whereas the V and J calls and clone size are those reported in that table. The sample holds roughly 32,000 clones, about 82% seen once. The junction had 7 bases not matched to a gene; V was cut back by 7 bases and J by 7 bases. Looked up from germline, CDR1 is LNHDA and CDR2 is SQIVND (reference sequence). This CDR3 is 13 amino acids long.

The rearrangement joins TRBV19 to TRBJ2-5; 9 bases align to TRBD1. Material for sequencing was peripheral blood. This sequence originates from a man older than 75 with active COVID-19. CDR3 DNA sequence: TGTGCCAGTATGCACAGGGGGCAGGGGACCCAGTACTTC. This codes for CASMHRGQGTQYF.